This TCR beta chain comes out of a study of post-analysis software for immune sequencing data. Study-wide context: The courses of disease that were included comprised relapsing-remitting, secondary progressive and progressive-relapsing multiple sclerosis. General study points: Elevated frequency relative to controls characterized roughly 5 TRBV segments in patients, TRBV5-6, TRBV5-1 and TRBV20-1 among them. When compared against controls, multiple sclerosis patients showed significantly lower normalized Chao1 diversity.

The table lists this clonotype with a few counts. Its specificity is not known. Incorporated into the TCR beta cDNA libraries were unique molecular identifiers, which served to reduce PCR and sequencing biases. The yield from around 1 to 10 million T cells was roughly 500,000 cDNA molecules in total. TCRdb used MiXCR to reprocess the PCR reads, holding one entry per CDR3 protein. The sample holds some 260,000 distinct CDR3 sequences, 30% to 45% seen once. The CDR3 length is 14 residues. The V end lost 4 bases, the J end lost 5 bases, and 9 bases lay between the germline ends. From germline, CDR1 is SGHAT and CDR2 FQNNGV.

This clonotype originated in a girl aged 10 to 17 with multiple sclerosis. The specimen was blood. The chain recombines TRBV11-2 with TRBJ1-6; D ambiguous. The CDR3 DNA reads TGTGCCAGCAGCTCGGGCTTGAATAATTCACCCCTCCACTTT. Translating it yields CASSSGLNNSPLHF.